What follows is one T cell receptor (beta chain) and its context. The method was immunoSEQ multiplex PCR; TCRdb's version includes in-frame clones alone and lacks a portion of them. The sample records about 82,000 clones, less than 85% being singletons. This entry is derived from a study of OX40 agonist ivuxolimab in advanced cancers. In the study overall: Patients received intravenous ivuxolimab every 2 weeks at 0.01 to 10 mg/kg. The dose-escalation group included hepatocellular carcinoma, melanoma, renal cell carcinoma and head and neck cancer.

Germline values: CDR1 SGHRS, CDR2 YFSETQ. V gave up 0 bases and J gave up 7 bases, with 14 bases separating them. The CDR3 is 15 amino acids. Blood sampling was done at baseline, cycle 4 day 1, and cycle 7 day 1. This clonotype was sampled from an adult with an advanced solid tumor such as melanoma, head and neck, liver or kidney cancer. The sample in question was CD4+ or CD8+ T cells sorted from blood, obtained in a trial of the OX40 agonist ivuxolimab. The V gene is TRBV5-1, the J gene TRBJ2-1, with D hard to call. DNA for the CDR3: TGCGCCAGCAGCTTGGGCCTCACCGAGGTGAATGAGCAGTTCTTC. This encodes CASSLGLTEVNEQFF.